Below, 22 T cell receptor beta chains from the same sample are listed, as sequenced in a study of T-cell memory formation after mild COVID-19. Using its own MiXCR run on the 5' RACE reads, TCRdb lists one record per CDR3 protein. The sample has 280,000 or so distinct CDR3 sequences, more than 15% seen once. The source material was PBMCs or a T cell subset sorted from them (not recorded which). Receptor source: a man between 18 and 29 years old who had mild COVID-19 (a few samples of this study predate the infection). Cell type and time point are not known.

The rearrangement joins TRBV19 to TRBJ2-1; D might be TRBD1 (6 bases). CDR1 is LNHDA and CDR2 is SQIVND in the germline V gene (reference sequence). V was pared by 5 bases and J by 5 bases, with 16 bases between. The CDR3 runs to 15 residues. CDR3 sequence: CASSRSRTVNNEQFF. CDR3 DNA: TGTGCCAGTAGTCGAAGCCGGACAGTTAACAATGAGCAGTTCTTC.

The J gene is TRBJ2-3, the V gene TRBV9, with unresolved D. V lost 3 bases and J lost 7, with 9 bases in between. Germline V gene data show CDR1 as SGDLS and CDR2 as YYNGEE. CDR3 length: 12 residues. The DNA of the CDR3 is TGTGCCAGCAGCGGCGATCACTATACGCAGTATTTT. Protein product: CASSGDHYTQYF.

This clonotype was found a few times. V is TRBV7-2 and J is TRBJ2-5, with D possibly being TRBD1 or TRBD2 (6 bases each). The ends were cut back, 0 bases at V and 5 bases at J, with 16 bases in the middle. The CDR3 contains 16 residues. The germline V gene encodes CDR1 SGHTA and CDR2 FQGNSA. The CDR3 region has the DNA TGTGCCAGCAGCTTAGCGGCGGGGCGGAGGGGGGAGACCCAGTACTTC. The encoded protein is CASSLAAGRRGETQYF.

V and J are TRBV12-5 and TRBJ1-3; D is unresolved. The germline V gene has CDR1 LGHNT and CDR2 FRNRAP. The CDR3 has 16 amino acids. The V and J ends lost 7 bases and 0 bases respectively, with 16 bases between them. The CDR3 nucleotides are TGTGCTAGTGACGGAGATTGGACCCACTCTGGAAACACCATATATTTT. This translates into CASDGDWTHSGNTIYF.

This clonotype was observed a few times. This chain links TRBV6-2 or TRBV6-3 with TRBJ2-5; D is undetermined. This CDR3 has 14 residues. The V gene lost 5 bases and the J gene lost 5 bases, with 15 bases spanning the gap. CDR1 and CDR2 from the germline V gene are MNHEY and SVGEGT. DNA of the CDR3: TGTGCCAGCAGTCGGACCGGGCCAATGGAGACCCAGTACTTC. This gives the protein CASSRTGPMETQYF.

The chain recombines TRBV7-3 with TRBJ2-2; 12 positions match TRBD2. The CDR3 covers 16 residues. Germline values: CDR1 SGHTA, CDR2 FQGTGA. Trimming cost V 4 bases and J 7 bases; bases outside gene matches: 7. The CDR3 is CASSWLPSGGGGELFF. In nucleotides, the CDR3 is TGTGCCAGCAGCTGGCTCCCTAGCGGGGGGGGCGGGGAGCTGTTTTTT.

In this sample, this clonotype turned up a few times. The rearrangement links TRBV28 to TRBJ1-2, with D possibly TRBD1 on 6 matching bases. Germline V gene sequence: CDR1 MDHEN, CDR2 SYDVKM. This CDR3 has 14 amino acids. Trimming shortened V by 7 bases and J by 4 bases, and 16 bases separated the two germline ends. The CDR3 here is CASTASGAIYGYTF. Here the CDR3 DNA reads TGTGCCAGCACCGCATCAGGGGCAATCTATGGCTACACCTTC.

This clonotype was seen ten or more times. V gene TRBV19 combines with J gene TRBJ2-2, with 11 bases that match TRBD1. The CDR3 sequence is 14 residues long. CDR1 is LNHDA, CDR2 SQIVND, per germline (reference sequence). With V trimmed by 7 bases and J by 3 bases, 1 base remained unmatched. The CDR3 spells CASKGQGDTGELFF. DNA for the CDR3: TGTGCCAGTAAGGGACAGGGGGACACCGGGGAGCTGTTTTTT.

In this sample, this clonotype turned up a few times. This CDR3 is CASRASGAAGTGELFF. The CDR3 DNA reads TGTGCCAGCCGGGCTAGCGGGGCGGCAGGCACCGGGGAGCTGTTTTTT. This chain uses TRBV10-3 with TRBJ2-2; 9 bases fit TRBD2. The CDR3 totals 16 residues. In germline, CDR1 is ENHRY, CDR2 SYGVKD. V shed 10 bases, J shed 4 bases, and the junction held 13 bases outside the gene matches.

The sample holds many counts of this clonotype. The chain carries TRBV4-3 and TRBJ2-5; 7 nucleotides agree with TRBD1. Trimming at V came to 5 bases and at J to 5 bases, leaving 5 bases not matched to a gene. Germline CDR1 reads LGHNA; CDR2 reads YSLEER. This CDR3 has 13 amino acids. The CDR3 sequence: CASSYGTVETQYF. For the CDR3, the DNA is TGCGCCAGCAGCTACGGGACAGTTGAGACCCAGTACTTC.

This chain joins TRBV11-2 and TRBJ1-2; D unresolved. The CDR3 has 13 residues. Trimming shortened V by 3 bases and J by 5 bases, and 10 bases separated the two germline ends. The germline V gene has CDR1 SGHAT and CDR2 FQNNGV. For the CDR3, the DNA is TGTGCCAGCAGCTTGACGGCCCGTTATGGCTACACCTTC. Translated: CASSLTARYGYTF.

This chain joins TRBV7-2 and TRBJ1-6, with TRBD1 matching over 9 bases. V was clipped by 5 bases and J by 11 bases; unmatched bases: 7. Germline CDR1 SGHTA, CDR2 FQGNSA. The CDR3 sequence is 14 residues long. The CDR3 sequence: CASSLGQGRAPLHF. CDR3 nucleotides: TGTGCCAGCAGCCTCGGACAGGGGAGAGCACCCCTCCACTTT.

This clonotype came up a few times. In nucleotides, the CDR3 is TGTGCCAGCGTAGGGGGCGGAGAGACCCAGTACTTC. Residues: CASVGGGETQYF. This chain uses TRBV6-6 with TRBJ2-5; the match to TRBD1 covers 7 bases. Losses at the gene ends were 8 bases for V and 4 bases for J; bases not matched to a gene: 4. The CDR3 loop spans 12 amino acids. Looked up from germline, CDR1 is MNHNY and CDR2 is SVGAGI (reference sequence).

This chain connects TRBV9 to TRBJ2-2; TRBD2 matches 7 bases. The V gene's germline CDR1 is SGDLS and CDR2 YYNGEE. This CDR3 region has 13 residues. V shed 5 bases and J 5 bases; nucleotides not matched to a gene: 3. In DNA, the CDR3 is TGTGCCAGCAGAGCGGGGTCGACCGGGGAGCTGTTTTTT. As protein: CASRAGSTGELFF.

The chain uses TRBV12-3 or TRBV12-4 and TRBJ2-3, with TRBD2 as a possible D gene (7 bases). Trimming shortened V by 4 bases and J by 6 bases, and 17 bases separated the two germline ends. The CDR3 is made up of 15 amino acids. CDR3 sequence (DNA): TGTGCCAGCAGTTCCACGACCGGGGGGCCTGATACGCAGTATTTT. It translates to CASSSTTGGPDTQYF.

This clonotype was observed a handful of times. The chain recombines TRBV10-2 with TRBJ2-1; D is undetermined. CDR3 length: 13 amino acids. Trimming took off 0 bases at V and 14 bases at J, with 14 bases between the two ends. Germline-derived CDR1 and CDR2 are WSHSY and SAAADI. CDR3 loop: CASSESGNAREFF. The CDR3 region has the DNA TGCGCCAGCAGTGAGTCTGGGAACGCTCGGGAGTTCTTC.

The CDR3 nucleotides read TGTGCCAGCAGCCCCCAGGGGAACGAGCAGTACTTC. It yields the protein CASSPQGNEQYF. The rearrangement links TRBV7-2 to TRBJ2-7; D possibly corresponds to TRBD1 (6 bases). This CDR3 is built from 12 residues. Germline V gene lookup returns CDR1 SGHTA and CDR2 FQGNSA. Trimming cost V 5 bases and J 5 bases, with 10 bases left between them. Full variable domain (outside the CDR3, taken from reference TRBV7-2 and TRBJ2-7): GAGVSQSPSNKVTEKGKDVELRCDPISGHTALYWYRQSLGQGLEFLIYFQGNSAPDKSGLPSDRFSAERTGGSVSTLTIQRTQQEDSAVYLCASSPQGNEQYFGPGTRLTVT.

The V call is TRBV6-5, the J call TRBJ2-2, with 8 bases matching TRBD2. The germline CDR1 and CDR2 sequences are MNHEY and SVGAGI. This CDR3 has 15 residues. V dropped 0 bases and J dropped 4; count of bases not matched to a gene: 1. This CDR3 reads CASSYSLAGTGELFF. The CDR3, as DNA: TGTGCCAGCAGTTACTCCCTAGCGGGCACCGGGGAGCTGTTTTTT.

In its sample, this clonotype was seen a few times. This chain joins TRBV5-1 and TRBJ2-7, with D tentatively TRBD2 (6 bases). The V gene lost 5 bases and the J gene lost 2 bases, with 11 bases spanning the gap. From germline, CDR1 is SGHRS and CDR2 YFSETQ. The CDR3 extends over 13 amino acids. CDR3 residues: CASSAGSAYEQYF. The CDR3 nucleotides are TGCGCCAGCAGTGCCGGGAGCGCCTACGAGCAGTACTTC. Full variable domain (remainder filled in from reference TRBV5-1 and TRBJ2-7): KAGVTQTPRYLIKTRGQQVTLSCSPISGHRSVSWYQQTPGQGLQFLFEYFSETQRNKGNFPGRFSGRQFSNSRSEMNVSTLELGDSALYLCASSAGSAYEQYFGPGTRLTVT.

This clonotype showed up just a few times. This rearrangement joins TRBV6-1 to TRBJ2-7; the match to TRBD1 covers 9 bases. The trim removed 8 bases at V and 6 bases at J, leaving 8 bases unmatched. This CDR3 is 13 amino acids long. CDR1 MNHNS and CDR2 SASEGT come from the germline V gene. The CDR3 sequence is CASRRQGVVEQYF. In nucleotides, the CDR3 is TGTGCCAGCCGCCGACAGGGGGTAGTCGAGCAGTACTTC.

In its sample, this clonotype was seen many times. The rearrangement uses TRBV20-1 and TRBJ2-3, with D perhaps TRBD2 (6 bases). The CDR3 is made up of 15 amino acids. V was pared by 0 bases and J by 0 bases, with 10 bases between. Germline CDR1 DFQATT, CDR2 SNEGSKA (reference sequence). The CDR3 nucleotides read TGCAGTGCTAGAGATCTCGGGACTAGCACAGATACGCAGTATTTT. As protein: CSARDLGTSTDTQYF.

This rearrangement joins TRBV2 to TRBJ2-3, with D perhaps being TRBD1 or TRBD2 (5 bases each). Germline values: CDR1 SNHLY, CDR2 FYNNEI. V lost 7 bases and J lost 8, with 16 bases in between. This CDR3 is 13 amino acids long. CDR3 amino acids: CASNGVWGSTQYF. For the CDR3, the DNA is TGTGCCAGCAACGGCGTTTGGGGGAGTACGCAGTATTTT.